This T cell receptor beta chain was captured in a study of cytomegalovirus exposure and HLA in healthy donors. Study-wide results and limits: An ancestry cluster, one associated with Asian ancestry, reportedly showed fewer N-insertions than the approximately 670-donor mean in a later analysis. Later work found that TCR association rates differed between HLA loci; DRB1 had the most and HLA-C the fewest. A later analysis showed HLA-associated TCR beta chains outstripping equally common others in clonal expansion.

Remarks on this clone: Its antigen is unknown.

The ends were cut back, 1 base at V and 4 bases at J, with 13 bases in the middle. Germline assignment: CDR1 KGHSH and CDR2 LQKENI. The CDR3 consists of 15 residues. It was with 60 Vbeta and 13 Jbeta primers that the PCR ran. Under the authors' procedure: In a later analysis, of 79 million or so unique beta chains, about 10 million appeared in at least two donors. The table came from immunoSEQ multiplex PCR; TCRdb's copy has only in-frame clones and leaves some out. Clone size and V and J calls were adopted from that table, with D and trimming inferred from the DNA. In the table there are roughly 200,000 clones, over 75% of which are singletons.

The receptor comes from a woman between 50 and 59 years old in good health and CMV-seronegative. The chain couples TRBV18 to TRBJ1-2; possibly TRBD1 for D (6 bases). Sequencing was performed on PBMCs. The CDR3 DNA follows: TGTGCCAGCTCACCACAGGGGGTAATTGGCTATGGCTACACCTTC. Its translation: CASSPQGVIGYGYTF. Full variable domain (remainder filled in from reference TRBV18 and TRBJ1-2): NAGVMQNPRHLVRRRGQEARLRCSPMKGHSHVYWYRQLPEEGLKFMVYLQKENIIDESGMPKERFSAEFPKEGPSILRIQQVVRGDSAAYFCASSPQGVIGYGYTFGSGTRLTVV.